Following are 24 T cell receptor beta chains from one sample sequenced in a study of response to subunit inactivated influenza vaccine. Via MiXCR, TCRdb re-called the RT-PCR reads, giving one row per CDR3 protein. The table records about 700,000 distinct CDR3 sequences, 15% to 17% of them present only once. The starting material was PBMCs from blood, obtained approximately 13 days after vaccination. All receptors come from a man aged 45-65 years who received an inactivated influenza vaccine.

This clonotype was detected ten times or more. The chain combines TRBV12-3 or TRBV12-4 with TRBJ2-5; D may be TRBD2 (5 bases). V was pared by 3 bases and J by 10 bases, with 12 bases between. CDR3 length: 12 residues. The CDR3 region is CASSFGSGNQYF. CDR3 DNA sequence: TGTGCCAGCAGTTTTGGTTCGGGGAACCAGTACTTC.

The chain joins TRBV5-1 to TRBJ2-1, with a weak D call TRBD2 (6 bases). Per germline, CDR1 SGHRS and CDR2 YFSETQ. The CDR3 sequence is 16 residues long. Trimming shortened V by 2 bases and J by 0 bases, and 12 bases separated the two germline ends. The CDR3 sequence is CASSFSGRSSYNEQFF. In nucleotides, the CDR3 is TGCGCCAGCAGCTTTAGCGGACGCAGCTCCTACAATGAGCAGTTCTTC. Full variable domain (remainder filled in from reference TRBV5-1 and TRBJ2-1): KAGVTQTPRYLIKTRGQQVTLSCSPISGHRSVSWYQQTPGQGLQFLFEYFSETQRNKGNFPGRFSGRQFSNSRSEMNVSTLELGDSALYLCASSFSGRSSYNEQFFGPGTRLTVL.

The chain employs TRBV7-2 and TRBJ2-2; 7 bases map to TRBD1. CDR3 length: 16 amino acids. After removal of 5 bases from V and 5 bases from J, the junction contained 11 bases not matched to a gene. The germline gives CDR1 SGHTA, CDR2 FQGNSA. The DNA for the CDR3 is TGTGCCAGCAGCAAGGGACAGCAAAGACTTACCGGGGAGCTGTTTTTT. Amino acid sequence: CASSKGQQRLTGELFF. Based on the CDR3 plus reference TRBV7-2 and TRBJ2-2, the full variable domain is GAGVSQSPSNKVTEKGKDVELRCDPISGHTALYWYRQSLGQGLEFLIYFQGNSAPDKSGLPSDRFSAERTGGSVSTLTIQRTQQEDSAVYLCASSKGQQRLTGELFFGEGSRLTVL.

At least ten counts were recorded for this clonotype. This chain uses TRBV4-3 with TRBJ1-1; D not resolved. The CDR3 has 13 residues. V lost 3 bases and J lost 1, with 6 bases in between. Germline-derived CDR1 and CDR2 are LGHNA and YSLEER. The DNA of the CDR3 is TGCGCCAGCAGCCACGGACCGAACACTGAAGCTTTCTTT. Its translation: CASSHGPNTEAFF.

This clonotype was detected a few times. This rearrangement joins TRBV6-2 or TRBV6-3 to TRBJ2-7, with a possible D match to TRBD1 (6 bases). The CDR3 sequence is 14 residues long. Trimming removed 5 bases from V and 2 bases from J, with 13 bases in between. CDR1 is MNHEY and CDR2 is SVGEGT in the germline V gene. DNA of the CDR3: TGTGCCAGCAGTCACAACAGGGCTCCCTACGAGCAGTACTTC. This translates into CASSHNRAPYEQYF.

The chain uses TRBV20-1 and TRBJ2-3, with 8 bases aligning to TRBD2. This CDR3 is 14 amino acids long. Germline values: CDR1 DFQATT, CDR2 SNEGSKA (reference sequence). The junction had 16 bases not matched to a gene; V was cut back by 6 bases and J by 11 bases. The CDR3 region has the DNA TGCAGTGCGAACACCGGGACTAGAGCTGGGGGGCAGTATTTT. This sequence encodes CSANTGTRAGGQYF.

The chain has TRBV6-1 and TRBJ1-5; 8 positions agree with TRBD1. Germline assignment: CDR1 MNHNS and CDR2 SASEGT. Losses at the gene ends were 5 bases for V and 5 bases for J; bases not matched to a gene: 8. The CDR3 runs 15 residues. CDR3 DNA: TGTGCCAGCAGTACCAGACAGGGGAAGGATCAGCCCCAGCATTTT. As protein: CASSTRQGKDQPQHF.

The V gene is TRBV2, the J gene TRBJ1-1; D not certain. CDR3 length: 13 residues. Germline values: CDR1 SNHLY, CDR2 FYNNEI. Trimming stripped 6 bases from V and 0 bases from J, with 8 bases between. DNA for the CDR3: TGTGCCAGCAGCGTTAACCTGAACACTGAAGCTTTCTTT. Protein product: CASSVNLNTEAFF.

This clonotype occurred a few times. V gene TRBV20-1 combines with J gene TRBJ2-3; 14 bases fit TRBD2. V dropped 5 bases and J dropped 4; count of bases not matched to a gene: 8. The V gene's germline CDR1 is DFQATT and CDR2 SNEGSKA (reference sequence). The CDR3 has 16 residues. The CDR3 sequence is CSAPPGTSGGADTQYF. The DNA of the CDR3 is TGCAGTGCTCCCCCTGGGACTAGCGGGGGTGCAGATACGCAGTATTTT.

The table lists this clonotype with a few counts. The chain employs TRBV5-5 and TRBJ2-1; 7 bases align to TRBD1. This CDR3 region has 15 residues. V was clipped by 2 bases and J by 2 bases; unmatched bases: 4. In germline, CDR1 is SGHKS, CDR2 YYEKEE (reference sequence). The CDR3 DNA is TGTGCCAGCAGCTTTGTCCAGGGGGCCTACAATGAGCAGTTCTTC. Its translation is CASSFVQGAYNEQFF.

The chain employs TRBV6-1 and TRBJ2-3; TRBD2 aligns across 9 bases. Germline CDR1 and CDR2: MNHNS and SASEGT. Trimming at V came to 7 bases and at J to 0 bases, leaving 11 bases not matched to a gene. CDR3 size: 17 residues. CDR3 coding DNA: TGTGCCAGCAACGGGCTAGCGGGGACCTCTAGCACAGATACGCAGTATTTT. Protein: CASNGLAGTSSTDTQYF.

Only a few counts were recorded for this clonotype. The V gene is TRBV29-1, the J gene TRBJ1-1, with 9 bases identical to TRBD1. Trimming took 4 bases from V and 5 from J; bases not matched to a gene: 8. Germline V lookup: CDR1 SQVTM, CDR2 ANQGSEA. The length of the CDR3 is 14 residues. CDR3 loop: CSVVDRGLRTEAFF. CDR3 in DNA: TGCAGCGTTGTGGACAGGGGACTGAGGACTGAAGCTTTCTTT.

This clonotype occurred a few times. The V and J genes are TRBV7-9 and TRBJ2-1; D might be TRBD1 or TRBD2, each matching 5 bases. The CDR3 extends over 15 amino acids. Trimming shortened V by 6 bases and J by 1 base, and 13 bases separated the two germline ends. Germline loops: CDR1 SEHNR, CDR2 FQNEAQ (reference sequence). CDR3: CASSTGTVSYNEQFF. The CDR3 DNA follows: TGTGCCAGCAGTACCGGGACCGTGTCCTACAATGAGCAGTTCTTC. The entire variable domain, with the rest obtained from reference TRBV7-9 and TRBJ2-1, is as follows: DTGVSQNPRHKITKRGQNVTFRCDPISEHNRLYWYRQTLGQGPEFLTYFQNEAQLEKSRLLSDRFSAERPKGSFSTLEIQRTEQGDSAMYLCASSTGTVSYNEQFFGPGTRLTVL.

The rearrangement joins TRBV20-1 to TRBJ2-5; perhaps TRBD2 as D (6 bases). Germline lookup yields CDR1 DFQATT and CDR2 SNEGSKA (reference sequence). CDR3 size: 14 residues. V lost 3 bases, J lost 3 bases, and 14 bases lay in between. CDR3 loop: CSASVPGLKETQYF. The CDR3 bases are TGCAGTGCTAGTGTTCCGGGACTCAAAGAGACCCAGTACTTC.

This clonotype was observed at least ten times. As DNA, the CDR3 is TGCGCCAGCAGCCAAACCCCGGGGGCGGCTAACTATGGCTACACCTTC. Its translation is CASSQTPGAANYGYTF. V and J are TRBV4-1 and TRBJ1-2, with D maybe TRBD1 (6 bases). Germline lookup yields CDR1 MGHRA and CDR2 YSYEKL. The CDR3 sequence is 16 residues long. Trimming took 2 bases from V and 0 from J, leaving 13 bases between them.

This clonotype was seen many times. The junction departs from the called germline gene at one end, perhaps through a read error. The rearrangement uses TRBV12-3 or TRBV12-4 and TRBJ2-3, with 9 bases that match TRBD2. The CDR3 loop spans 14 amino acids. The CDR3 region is CAGGVSVDTDTQYF. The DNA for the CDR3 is TGCGCGGGAGGGGTTTCGGTTGACACAGATACGCAGTATTTT.

CDR3 nucleotide sequence: TGTGCCAGCAGCCAAGATAGATTATCGGGACAACCCCGATCCTACGAGCAGTACTTC. This sequence encodes CASSQDRLSGQPRSYEQYF. The chain couples TRBV4-2 to TRBJ2-7; a weak D match, TRBD1 (6 bases). The V gene's germline CDR1 is LGHNA and CDR2 YNFKEQ. CDR3 size: 19 residues. Trimming stripped 0 bases from V and 1 base from J, with 22 bases between.

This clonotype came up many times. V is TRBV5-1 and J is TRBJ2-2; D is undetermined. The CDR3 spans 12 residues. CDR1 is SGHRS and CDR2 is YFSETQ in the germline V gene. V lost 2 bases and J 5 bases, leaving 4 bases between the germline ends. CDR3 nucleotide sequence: TGCGCCAGCAGCTTTGATACCGGGGAGCTGTTTTTT. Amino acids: CASSFDTGELFF.

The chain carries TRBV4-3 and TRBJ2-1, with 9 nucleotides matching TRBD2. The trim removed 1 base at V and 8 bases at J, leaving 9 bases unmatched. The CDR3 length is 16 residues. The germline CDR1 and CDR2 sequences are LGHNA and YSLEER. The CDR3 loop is CASSQAQAGGSYEQFF. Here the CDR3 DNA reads TGCGCCAGCAGCCAAGCGCAGGCGGGAGGGTCATATGAGCAGTTCTTC.

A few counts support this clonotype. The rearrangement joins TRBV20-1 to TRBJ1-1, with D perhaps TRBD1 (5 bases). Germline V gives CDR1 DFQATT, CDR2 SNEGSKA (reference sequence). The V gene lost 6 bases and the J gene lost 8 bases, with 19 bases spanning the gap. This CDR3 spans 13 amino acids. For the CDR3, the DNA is TGCAGTGCATTGGGACGGACGAGGCTCGAAGCTTTCTTT. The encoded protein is CSALGRTRLEAFF.

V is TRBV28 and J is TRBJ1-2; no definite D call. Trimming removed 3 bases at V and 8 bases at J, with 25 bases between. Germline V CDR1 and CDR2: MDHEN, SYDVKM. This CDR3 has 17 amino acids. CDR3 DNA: TGTGCCAGCAGTTTTATGGGTTTTCTCCGACTCCCGGGCGGCTACACCTTC. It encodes CASSFMGFLRLPGGYTF.

Here the CDR3 reads CAISKSGQTQYF. The CDR3 DNA follows: TGTGCCATCAGCAAAAGCGGACAGACCCAGTACTTC. This chain joins TRBV10-3 and TRBJ2-5; D possibly corresponds to TRBD2 (5 bases). Germline assignment: CDR1 ENHRY and CDR2 SYGVKD. The CDR3 extends over 12 amino acids. The V end lost 6 bases, the J end lost 6 bases, and 11 bases lay between the germline ends.

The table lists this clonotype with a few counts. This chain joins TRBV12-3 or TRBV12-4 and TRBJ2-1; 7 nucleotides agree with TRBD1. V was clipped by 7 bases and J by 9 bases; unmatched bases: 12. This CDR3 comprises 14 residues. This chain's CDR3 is CASTKGGSKGEQFF. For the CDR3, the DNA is TGTGCCAGCACAAAAGGGGGCTCAAAGGGTGAGCAGTTCTTC.

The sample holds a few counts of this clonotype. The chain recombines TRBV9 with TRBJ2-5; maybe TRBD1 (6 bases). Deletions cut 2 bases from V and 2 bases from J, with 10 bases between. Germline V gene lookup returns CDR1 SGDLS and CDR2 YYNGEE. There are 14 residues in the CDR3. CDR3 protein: CASSVWGRQETQYF. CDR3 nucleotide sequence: TGTGCCAGCAGCGTCTGGGGGCGGCAAGAGACCCAGTACTTC.